The rows below give T cell receptor beta chains drawn from one sample of a study of blood T cells in healthy people across ages. TCRdb re-called the 5' RACE reads with MiXCR, one entry per CDR3 protein. The data contain roughly 2 million distinct CDR3 sequences, about 50% of them singletons. Sequences were obtained from blood. Receptors originate from a woman in her 40s in good health. The CDR3 runs from the conserved cysteine through the conserved F or W. The order of the fields is CDR3 protein, CDR3 DNA, V gene, J gene, CDR3 length, clone size, D gene. The D gene is left open where the match is weak. The listing skips clone size in some rows; elsewhere it reads once, few, many or a size class.

CSARDRASGENNEQFF	TGCAGTGCTAGAGATAGGGCTAGCGGGGAAAACAATGAGCAGTTCTTC	TRBV20-1	TRBJ2-1	16	.	TRBD2
CASSDSEGWETQYF	TGTGCCAGCAGTGACTCGGAGGGGTGGGAGACCCAGTACTTC	TRBV6-5	TRBJ2-5	14	.	.
CASSLQSGEADTQYF	TGTGCCAGCAGCTTACAAAGCGGGGAAGCGGATACGCAGTATTTT	TRBV7-2	TRBJ2-3	15	.	TRBD2
CASIPDSSGANVLTF	TGTGCCAGCATCCCCGACAGCTCTGGGGCCAACGTCCTGACTTTC	TRBV6-2/TRBV6-3	TRBJ2-6	15	.	.
CASSVDPGTGVVTEAFF	TGTGCCAGCAGCGTAGATCCCGGGACAGGGGTGGTCACTGAAGCTTTCTTT	TRBV9	TRBJ1-1	17	few	TRBD1
CASRPQGSNQPQHF	TGTGCCAGCAGGCCACAGGGGTCGAATCAGCCCCAGCATTTT	TRBV28	TRBJ1-5	14	few	TRBD1
CSATGFPSSYEQYF	TGTAGCGCCACGGGGTTCCCATCTTCCTACGAGCAGTACTTC	TRBV29-1	TRBJ2-7	14	few	.
CAISETDRRDYNEQFF	TGTGCCATCAGTGAGACGGACCGGCGGGACTACAATGAGCAGTTCTTC	TRBV10-3	TRBJ2-1	16	few	.
CASRIGQGNNYGYTF	TGTGCCAGCAGGATCGGACAGGGGAATAACTATGGCTACACCTTC	TRBV3-1	TRBJ1-2	15	.	TRBD1
CASSQEQQGGYGYTF	TGCGCCAGCAGCCAAGAACAACAGGGGGGCTATGGCTACACCTTC	TRBV4-1	TRBJ1-2	15	.	TRBD1
CATSDYGGDITDTQYF	TGTGCCACCAGTGATTACGGGGGGGACATCACAGATACGCAGTATTTT	TRBV24-1	TRBJ2-3	16	.	TRBD2
CSAPQSYNEQFF	TGCAGTGCCCCCCAATCCTACAATGAGCAGTTCTTC	TRBV20-1	TRBJ2-1	12	once	.
CASSSQGAGAGANVLTF	TGTGCCAGCAGCAGCCAGGGGGCTGGTGCTGGGGCCAACGTCCTGACTTTC	TRBV28	TRBJ2-6	17	few	TRBD1
CASSEGLGYGYTF	TGTGCCAGCAGTGAGGGGCTCGGCTATGGCTACACCTTC	TRBV6-1	TRBJ1-2	13	.	.
CASTPGHQNTEAFF	TGTGCCAGCACCCCGGGACACCAGAACACTGAAGCTTTCTTT	TRBV12-3/TRBV12-4	TRBJ1-1	14	.	.
CATSPPGGTRDKETQYF	TGTGCCACCAGTCCCCCGGGGGGTACTCGAGACAAAGAGACCCAGTACTTC	TRBV24-1	TRBJ2-5	17	.	TRBD2
CSARDNRFVLAGYEQYF	TGCAGTGCTAGAGACAACCGGTTCGTGCTAGCGGGGTACGAGCAGTACTTC	TRBV20-1	TRBJ2-7	17	.	TRBD2
CASSPLAGIQETQYF	TGTGCTAGCAGCCCCCTAGCGGGAATCCAAGAGACCCAGTACTTC	TRBV7-7	TRBJ2-5	15	few	TRBD2